A single sample gave rise to the 22 T cell receptor beta chains below, sequenced in a study of response to subunit inactivated influenza vaccine (dated by TCRdb to 2016 to 2018). The library was built by means of RT-PCR. Sequenced using an Illumina HiSeq 2500. The public reads were reprocessed in TCRdb via fastp at Q25 and MiXCR, keeping in-frame beta chains. Each CDR3 protein appears once, grouped with its most common genes and DNA. A total of about 650,000 distinct CDR3 sequences appear in this sample, 14% of them only once. 6.5% to 8% of the sample comes from the top ten. The sequencing here drew on PBMCs from blood, taken around 14 days before vaccination. The receptors originated from a man in his fifties or sixties who received an inactivated influenza vaccine. Donor details come from another sample of the same person, matched by shared clones.

This clonotype was observed many times. J is TRBJ2-3 and V is TRBV7-8; D is uncertain. This CDR3 spans 14 amino acids. From germline, CDR1 is SGHVS and CDR2 FQNEAQ. Trimming took off 5 bases at V and 2 bases at J, with 11 bases between the two ends. In DNA form, the CDR3 reads TGTGCCAGCAGCCCCACACAAAACACAGATACGCAGTATTTT. This encodes CASSPTQNTDTQYF.

The J gene is TRBJ2-5, the V gene TRBV5-6; either TRBD1 or TRBD2 may supply D (5 bases each). Trimming stripped 3 bases from V and 1 base from J, with 16 bases between. The germline V gene has CDR1 SGHDT and CDR2 YYEEEE. CDR3 length: 16 amino acids. The CDR3 is CASSSRSGASQETQYF. CDR3 DNA sequence: TGTGCCAGCAGCTCTCGATCCGGGGCTTCCCAAGAGACCCAGTACTTC. The entire variable domain, with the rest obtained from reference TRBV5-6 and TRBJ2-5, is as follows: DAGVTQSPTHLIKTRGQQVTLRCSPKSGHDTVSWYQQALGQGPQFIFQYYEEEERQRGNFPDRFSGHQFPNYSSELNVNALLLGDSALYLCASSSRSGASQETQYFGPGTRLLVL.

The V gene is TRBV10-3, the J gene TRBJ2-4; unclear D gene. CDR3 length: 16 residues. V was shortened by 0 bases and J by 0 bases, with 9 bases between the two germline ends. CDR1 and CDR2 from the germline V gene are ENHRY and SYGVKD. CDR3 nucleotides: TGTGCCATCAGTGAGTCGGTAGCCTTAGCCAAAAACATTCAGTACTTC. It encodes CAISESVALAKNIQYF.

The chain uses TRBV12-3 or TRBV12-4 and TRBJ1-2; D not resolved. CDR3 length: 12 amino acids. Trimming pared 6 bases from V and 4 bases from J, leaving 9 bases between. The CDR3 region has the DNA TGTGCCAGCAGGGGGTCCCTCTATGGCTACACCTTC. The encoded protein is CASRGSLYGYTF.

The chain joins TRBV6-5 to TRBJ2-7; the D call may be TRBD1 or TRBD2 (5 bases each). V was shortened by 0 bases and J by 6 bases, with 12 bases between the two germline ends. The CDR3 is 14 residues long. The germline gives CDR1 MNHEY, CDR2 SVGAGI. The CDR3 coding sequence is TGTGCCAGCAGTTACTCGAATGGGGGTTCCGAGCAGTACTTC. This codes for CASSYSNGGSEQYF.

V gene TRBV29-1 combines with J gene TRBJ2-3; 12 nucleotides agree with TRBD2. CDR1 is SQVTM and CDR2 is ANQGSEA in the germline V gene. The J segment lost 2 bases and the V segment lost 6 bases, leaving 9 bases of the junction unmatched. This CDR3 has 16 amino acids. The CDR3 is CSVRLAGVVDTDTQYF. For the CDR3, the DNA is TGCAGCGTACGACTAGCGGGGGTTGTGGACACAGATACGCAGTATTTT.

Only a few counts were recorded for this clonotype. This rearrangement joins TRBV29-1 to TRBJ2-1, with TRBD2 matching over 9 bases. The ends lost 5 bases at V and 0 bases at J; junction bases unmatched: 5. CDR3 length: 15 amino acids. CDR1 is SQVTM, CDR2 ANQGSEA, per germline. The CDR3 region has the DNA TGCAGCGTTAGGGCGGGGGGGGGCTCCTACAATGAGCAGTTCTTC. This gives the protein CSVRAGGGSYNEQFF.

The V and J genes are TRBV4-3 and TRBJ1-1; tentative D call: TRBD1 (5 bases). Germline V CDR1 and CDR2: LGHNA, YSLEER. V shed 0 bases and J shed 11 bases, with 16 bases lying between them. This CDR3 is 14 amino acids long. CDR3 in DNA: TGCGCCAGCAGCCAAGATTCCAGGGAAGGGACGGCTTTCTTT. Its protein is CASSQDSREGTAFF.

The CDR3 bases are TGTGCCAGCAGTTACTCGGGGGGCGAGGGCGAGACCCAGTACTTC. Residues: CASSYSGGEGETQYF. This chain joins TRBV6-5 and TRBJ2-5; tentatively, D is TRBD1 or TRBD2 (6 bases each). Germline CDR1 is MNHEY and CDR2 is SVGAGI. This CDR3 region has 15 residues. V was trimmed by 0 bases and J by 5 bases, leaving 13 bases between them.

This clonotype was recorded at least ten times. V gene TRBV4-2 combines with J gene TRBJ2-2; possibly TRBD1 for D (6 bases). CDR1 and CDR2 from the germline V gene are LGHNA and YNFKEQ. The CDR3 is 19 residues long. V was shortened by 0 bases and J by 1 base, with 18 bases between the two germline ends. In DNA form, the CDR3 reads TGTGCCAGCAGCCAAGATCAGTTTGTTTTGGACAGGAACACCGGGGAGCTGTTTTTT. Its protein product is CASSQDQFVLDRNTGELFF.

The rearrangement joins TRBV30 to TRBJ2-4; D is unclear. Germline CDR1 GTSNPN, CDR2 SVGIG (reference sequence). The CDR3 runs to 17 residues. V was pared by 0 bases and J by 4 bases, with 19 bases between. Here the CDR3 reads CAWSVLGTHGSKNIQYF. The CDR3 bases are TGTGCCTGGAGTGTACTCGGAACACACGGATCTAAAAACATTCAGTACTTC.

This clonotype came up a few times. The genes are TRBV28 and TRBJ2-1, with D maybe TRBD2 (6 bases). Germline loops: CDR1 MDHEN, CDR2 SYDVKM. Trimming pared 5 bases from V and 0 bases from J, leaving 11 bases between. The CDR3 consists of 15 residues. The CDR3 DNA reads as TGTGCCAGCAGTGGGCGGGGTGCCTCCTACAATGAGCAGTTCTTC. Translation gives CASSGRGASYNEQFF.

The J gene is TRBJ1-1, the V gene TRBV12-3 or TRBV12-4; D is ambiguous. There are 15 residues in the CDR3. The germline V and J ends were trimmed by 1 base and 0 bases, with 9 bases remaining between them. Here the CDR3 reads CASSLDGQLNTEAFF. The CDR3, as DNA: TGTGCCAGCAGTTTAGATGGTCAGTTGAACACTGAAGCTTTCTTT.

This chain connects TRBV6-1 to TRBJ1-6, with unresolved D. Trimming took 8 bases from V and 0 from J, leaving 11 bases between them. The germline gives CDR1 MNHNS, CDR2 SASEGT. This CDR3 has 15 residues. CDR3 nucleotide sequence: TGTGCCAGCCACCACTGGAGCTCCTATAATTCACCCCTCCACTTT. Protein product: CASHHWSSYNSPLHF.

The J gene is TRBJ2-1, the V gene TRBV24-1, with a tentative D call TRBD2 (6 bases). V shed 4 bases and J shed 0 bases, with 15 bases lying between them. CDR3 length equals 17 residues. Germline CDR1 is KGHDR and CDR2 is SFDVKD. DNA of the CDR3: TGTGCCACCAGTGACCCAACGGACGGGAGCTCCTACAATGAGCAGTTCTTC. Translation: CATSDPTDGSSYNEQFF.

The chain uses TRBV3-1 and TRBJ2-7, with 11 bases aligning to TRBD1. This CDR3 has 15 residues. The trim removed 1 base at V and 3 bases at J, leaving 2 bases unmatched. From germline, CDR1 is LGHDT and CDR2 YNNKEL (reference sequence). Here the CDR3 reads CASSQGGQGVYEQYF. The CDR3 coding sequence is TGTGCCAGCAGCCAAGGGGGACAGGGGGTCTACGAGCAGTACTTC.

This clonotype turned up a few times. J is TRBJ1-6 and V is TRBV20-1; D not resolved. The CDR3 is 13 residues long. Germline V gives CDR1 DFQATT, CDR2 SNEGSKA (reference sequence). V gave up 7 bases and J gave up 7 bases, with 14 bases separating them. CDR3 amino acids: CSVKAAANSPLHF. The CDR3 region has the DNA TGCAGTGTAAAGGCGGCAGCGAATTCACCCCTCCACTTT.

This clonotype showed up just a few times. The chain has TRBV12-3 or TRBV12-4 and TRBJ2-1; 9 bases align to TRBD1. With V trimmed by 2 bases and J by 9 bases, 11 bases remained unmatched. The CDR3 has 16 residues. The CDR3 is CASSLLGTGIISEQFF. DNA of the CDR3: TGTGCCAGCAGTTTATTGGGGACAGGGATAATCAGTGAGCAGTTCTTC.

The chain combines TRBV4-1 with TRBJ2-1; D is undetermined. Deletions cut 5 bases from V and 6 bases from J, with 14 bases between. This CDR3 spans 14 amino acids. Germline V gene sequence: CDR1 MGHRA, CDR2 YSYEKL. The CDR3: CASSSIFRTNEQFF. For the CDR3, the DNA is TGCGCCAGCAGCTCTATTTTTCGGACCAATGAGCAGTTCTTC.

This clonotype was seen many times. CDR3 region: CASSLSYLGREGDTQYF. The CDR3 DNA sequence: TGTGCCAGCAGCTTATCTTACCTCGGGCGGGAGGGAGATACGCAGTATTTT. J is TRBJ2-3 and V is TRBV7-2; 9 bases align to TRBD2. This CDR3 is 17 amino acids long. The germline V gene encodes CDR1 SGHTA and CDR2 FQGNSA. J was trimmed by 5 bases and V by 2 bases; bases with no gene match: 11.

The chain is built from TRBV28 and TRBJ2-1, with 7 bases lining up with TRBD1. CDR3 length equals 15 residues. Germline values: CDR1 MDHEN, CDR2 SYDVKM. Trimming took 5 bases from V and 5 from J; bases not matched to a gene: 9. The CDR3 DNA reads as TGTGCCAGCAGTCTACCGGGGCAGGGGGACAATGAGCAGTTCTTC. Its protein is CASSLPGQGDNEQFF.

The chain is built from TRBV30 and TRBJ2-7, with TRBD2 matching over 8 bases. The CDR3 is made up of 14 amino acids. CDR1 is GTSNPN and CDR2 is SVGIG in the germline V gene (reference sequence). Trimming at V came to 2 bases and at J to 2 bases, leaving 5 bases not matched to a gene. CDR3 bases: TGTGCCTGGAGTAGGGCGGGAGGACCCTACGAGCAGTACTTC. Protein: CAWSRAGGPYEQYF.